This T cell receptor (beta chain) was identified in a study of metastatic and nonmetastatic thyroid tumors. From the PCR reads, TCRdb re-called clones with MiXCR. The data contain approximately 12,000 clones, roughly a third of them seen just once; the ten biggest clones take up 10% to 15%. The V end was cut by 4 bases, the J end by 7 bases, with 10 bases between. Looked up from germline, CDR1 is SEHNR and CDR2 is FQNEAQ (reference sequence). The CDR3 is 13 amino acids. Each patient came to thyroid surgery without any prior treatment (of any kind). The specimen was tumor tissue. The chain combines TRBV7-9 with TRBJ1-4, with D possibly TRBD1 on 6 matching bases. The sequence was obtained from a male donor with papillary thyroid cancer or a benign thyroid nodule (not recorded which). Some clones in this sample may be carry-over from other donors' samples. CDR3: CASSSTGFEKLFF. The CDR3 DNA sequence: TGTGCCAGCAGCTCCACAGGGTTTGAAAAACTGTTTTTT.